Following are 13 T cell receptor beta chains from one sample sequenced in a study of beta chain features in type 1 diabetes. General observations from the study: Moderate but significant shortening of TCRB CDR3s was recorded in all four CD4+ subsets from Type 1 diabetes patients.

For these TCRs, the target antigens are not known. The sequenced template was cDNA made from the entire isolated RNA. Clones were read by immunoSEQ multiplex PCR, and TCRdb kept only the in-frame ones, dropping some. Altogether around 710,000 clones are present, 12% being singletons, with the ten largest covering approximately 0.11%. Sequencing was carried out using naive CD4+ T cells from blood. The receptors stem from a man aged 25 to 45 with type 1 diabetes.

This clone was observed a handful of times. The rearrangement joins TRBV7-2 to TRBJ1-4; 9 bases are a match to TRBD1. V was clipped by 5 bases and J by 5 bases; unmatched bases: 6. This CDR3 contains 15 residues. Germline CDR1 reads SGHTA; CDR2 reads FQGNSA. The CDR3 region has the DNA TGTGCCAGCAGCAGGACGGGACAGGGCAATGAAAAACTGTTTTTT. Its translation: CASSRTGQGNEKLFF.

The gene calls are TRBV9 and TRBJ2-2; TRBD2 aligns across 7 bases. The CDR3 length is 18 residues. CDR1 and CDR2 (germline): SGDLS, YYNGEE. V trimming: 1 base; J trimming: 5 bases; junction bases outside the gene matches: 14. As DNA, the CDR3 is TGTGCCAGCAGCGTATTTGGGAGGGTACAATGGGGGACCGGGGAGCTGTTTTTT. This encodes CASSVFGRVQWGTGELFF. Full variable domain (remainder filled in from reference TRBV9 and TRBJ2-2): DSGVTQTPKHLITATGQRVTLRCSPRSGDLSVYWYQQSLDQGLQFLIQYYNGEERAKGNILERFSAQQFPDLHSELNLSSLELGDSALYFCASSVFGRVQWGTGELFFGEGSRLTVL.

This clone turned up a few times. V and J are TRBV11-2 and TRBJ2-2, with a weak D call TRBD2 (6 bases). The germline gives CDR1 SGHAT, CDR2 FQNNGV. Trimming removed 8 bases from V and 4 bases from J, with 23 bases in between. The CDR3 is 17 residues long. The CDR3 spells CASSSPAGRYSTGELFF. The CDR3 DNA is TGTGCCAGCTCGAGTCCGGCAGGGAGGTATAGCACCGGGGAGCTGTTTTTT. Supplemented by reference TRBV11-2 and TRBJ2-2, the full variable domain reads EAGVAQSPRYKIIEKRQSVAFWCNPISGHATLYWYQQILGQGPKLLIQFQNNGVVDDSQLPKDRFSAERLKGVDSTLKIQPAKLEDSAVYLCASSSPAGRYSTGELFFGEGSRLTVL.

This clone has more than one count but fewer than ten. As DNA, the CDR3 is TGTGCCAGCAGTGTAAGGCGAACTAGCACAGATACGCAGTATTTT. This gives the protein CASSVRRTSTDTQYF. This sequence joins TRBV2 and TRBJ2-3; D is unresolved. Trimming stripped 4 bases from V and 0 bases from J, with 11 bases between. In germline, CDR1 is SNHLY, CDR2 FYNNEI. This CDR3 is built from 15 residues.

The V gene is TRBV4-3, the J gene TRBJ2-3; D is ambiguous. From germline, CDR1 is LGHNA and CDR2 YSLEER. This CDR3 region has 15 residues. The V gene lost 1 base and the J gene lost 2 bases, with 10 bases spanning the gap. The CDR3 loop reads CASSQGAGNTDTQYF. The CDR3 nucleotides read TGCGCCAGCAGCCAAGGGGCAGGAAACACAGATACGCAGTATTTT.

CDR3 in amino acids: CAWSASSGNTIYF. The CDR3 nucleotides are TGTGCCTGGAGTGCCAGCTCTGGAAACACCATATATTTT. The V call is TRBV30, the J call TRBJ1-3; D gene ambiguous. The CDR3 is made up of 13 amino acids. In germline, CDR1 is GTSNPN, CDR2 SVGIG (reference sequence). V gave up 1 base and J gave up 0 bases, with 4 bases separating them.

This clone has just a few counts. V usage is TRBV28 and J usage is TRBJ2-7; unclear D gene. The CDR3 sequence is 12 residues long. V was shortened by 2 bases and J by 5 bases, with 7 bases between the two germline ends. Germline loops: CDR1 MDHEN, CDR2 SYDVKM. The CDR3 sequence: CASSLIGHEQYF. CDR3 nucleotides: TGTGCCAGCAGTTTAATCGGTCACGAGCAGTACTTC.

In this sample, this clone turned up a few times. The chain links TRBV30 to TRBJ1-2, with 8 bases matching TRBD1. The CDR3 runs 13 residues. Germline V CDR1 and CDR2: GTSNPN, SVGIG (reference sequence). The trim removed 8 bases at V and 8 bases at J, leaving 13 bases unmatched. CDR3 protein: CATAPQGALGYTF. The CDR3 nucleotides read TGTGCCACCGCCCCCCAGGGGGCGTTGGGCTACACCTTC.

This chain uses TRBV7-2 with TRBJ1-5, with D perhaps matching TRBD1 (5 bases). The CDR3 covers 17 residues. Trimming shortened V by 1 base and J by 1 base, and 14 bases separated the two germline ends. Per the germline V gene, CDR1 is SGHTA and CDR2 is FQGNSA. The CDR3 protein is CASSLGAGRYSNQPQHF. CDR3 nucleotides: TGTGCCAGCAGCTTAGGGGCAGGGCGGTACAGCAATCAGCCCCAGCATTTT.

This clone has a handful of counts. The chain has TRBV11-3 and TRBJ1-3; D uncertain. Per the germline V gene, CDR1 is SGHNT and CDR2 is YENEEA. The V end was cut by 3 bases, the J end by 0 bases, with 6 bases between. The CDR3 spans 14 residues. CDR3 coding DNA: TGTGCCAGCAGCTTCACCGTCTCTGGAAACACCATATATTTT. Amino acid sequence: CASSFTVSGNTIYF.

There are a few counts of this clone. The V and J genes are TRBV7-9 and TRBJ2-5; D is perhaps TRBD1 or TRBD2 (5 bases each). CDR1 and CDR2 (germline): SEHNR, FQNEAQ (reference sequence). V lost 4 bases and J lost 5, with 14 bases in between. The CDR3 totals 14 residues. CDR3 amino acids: CASSSGVEGETQYF. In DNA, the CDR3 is TGTGCCAGCAGCTCCGGGGTTGAGGGGGAGACCCAGTACTTC.

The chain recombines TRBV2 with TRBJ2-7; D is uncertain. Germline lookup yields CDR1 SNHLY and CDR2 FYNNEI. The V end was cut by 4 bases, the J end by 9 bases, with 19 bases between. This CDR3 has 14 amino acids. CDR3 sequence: CASSAQLWASGQYF. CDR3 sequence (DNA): TGTGCCAGCAGTGCCCAACTGTGGGCTTCAGGGCAGTACTTC.

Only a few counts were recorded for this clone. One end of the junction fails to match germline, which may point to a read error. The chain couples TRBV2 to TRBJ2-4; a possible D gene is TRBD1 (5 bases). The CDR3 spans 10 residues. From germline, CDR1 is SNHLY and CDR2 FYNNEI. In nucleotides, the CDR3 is TGTGCCAGCAGTATGACAGCCAGCGACTTC. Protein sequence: CASSMTASDF. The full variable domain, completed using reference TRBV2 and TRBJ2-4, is EPEVTQTPSHQVTQMGQEVILRCVPISNHLYFYWYRQILGQKVEFLVSFYNNEISEKSEIFDDQFSVERPDGSNFTLKIRSTKLEDSAMYFCASSMTASDFGAGTRLSVL.